One sample yielded the 29 T cell receptor beta chains listed below, sequenced in a study of blood T cell repertoires in COVID-19 (dated by TCRdb to between 2020 and 2021). Library preparation was by the immunoSEQ multiplex PCR assay. Imported from immuneACCESS, the table was reduced by TCRdb to in-frame sequences with V and J called. These copies leave out some clones; in studies compared against another copy, an unresolved V gene accounts for under half, and the cause of the remainder is not known. In all, the sample holds some 190,000 clones, and more than 75% of those were seen once. Clones ranked in the top ten supply approximately 4.5% of the sample. Material for sequencing was peripheral blood. These receptors all stem from a human donor in a cohort sampled during active COVID-19.

The V and J genes are TRBV24-1 and TRBJ2-2; 11 bases match TRBD2. The germline V gene encodes CDR1 KGHDR and CDR2 SFDVKD. V gave up 5 bases and J gave up 4 bases; unmatched junction bases: 8. The CDR3 contains 17 residues. The DNA for the CDR3 is TGTGCCACCAGTGGAGGTAGCGGGAGGGCTGGCACCGGGGAGCTGTTTTTT. Translating it yields CATSGGSGRAGTGELFF.

The chain is built from TRBV21-1 and TRBJ2-3; the table calls TRBD2, which could not be checked here. TRBV21-1 is listed as a pseudogene. The CDR3 extends over 17 amino acids. The CDR3 reads CASSKGTSGRGTDTQYF. The DNA for the CDR3 is TGTGCCAGCAGCAAAGGGACTAGCGGGAGGGGGACAGATACGCAGTATTTT.

The V and J genes are TRBV28 and TRBJ2-7; unclear D gene. The V gene lost 3 bases and the J gene lost 5 bases, with 8 bases spanning the gap. The CDR3 is made up of 12 amino acids. Germline CDR1 is MDHEN and CDR2 is SYDVKM. This chain's CDR3 is CASSLRIHEQYF. CDR3 nucleotide sequence: TGTGCCAGCAGTTTGCGGATCCACGAGCAGTACTTC. The entire variable domain, with the rest obtained from reference TRBV28 and TRBJ2-7, is as follows: DVKVTQSSRYLVKRTGEKVFLECVQDMDHENMFWYRQDPGLGLRLIYFSYDVKMKEKGDIPEGYSVSREKKERFSLILESASTNQTSMYLCASSLRIHEQYFGPGTRLTVT.

This clone was detected once. The chain couples TRBV10-1 to TRBJ2-3, with TRBD2 matching 11 bases. Germline lookup yields CDR1 WNHNN and CDR2 SYGVQD (reference sequence). V trimming: 6 bases; J trimming: 6 bases; junction bases outside the gene matches: 8. There are 15 residues in the CDR3. Here the CDR3 reads CASSDSGRAGDTQYF. CDR3 nucleotides: TGCGCCAGCAGCGATAGCGGGAGGGCCGGGGATACGCAGTATTTT.

The gene calls are TRBV2 and TRBJ2-5, with no clear D. The CDR3 runs 16 residues. From germline, CDR1 is SNHLY and CDR2 FYNNEI. V lost 0 bases to trimming and J lost 2 bases, with 13 bases between them. In DNA form, the CDR3 reads TGTGCCAGCAGTGAAGCGCTTTACAGCAGTCAAGAGACCCAGTACTTC. Its translation: CASSEALYSSQETQYF.

Remarks on this clone: One junction end does not reproduce the germline sequence, and a read error may be involved. The chain carries TRBV25-1 and TRBJ2-3; 14 nucleotides align to TRBD2. The CDR3 runs to 16 residues. Germline CDR1 is MGHDK and CDR2 is SYGVNS. The CDR3 DNA is TGTGCCAGCAGTGGTGGGACTAGCGGGAGCATAGATACGCAGTATTTT. Translating it yields CASSGGTSGSIDTQYF.

The chain links TRBV10-3 to TRBJ1-4; no firm D call. The V end lost 0 bases, the J end lost 8 bases, and 16 bases lay between the germline ends. CDR3 size: 16 residues. CDR1 and CDR2 (germline): ENHRY, SYGVKD. CDR3: CAISESSGYSGEKLFF. The CDR3 DNA reads TGTGCCATCAGTGAGTCGAGTGGTTACAGTGGAGAAAAACTGTTTTTT.

The V gene is TRBV6-5, the J gene TRBJ1-2, with 9 bases lining up with TRBD1. This CDR3 region has 13 residues. The V gene's germline CDR1 is MNHEY and CDR2 SVGAGI. Losses at the gene ends were 6 bases for V and 7 bases for J; bases not matched to a gene: 6. The CDR3 spells CASSLGQGGGYTF. CDR3 in DNA: TGTGCCAGCAGCCTGGGACAGGGTGGTGGCTACACCTTC.

The chain recombines TRBV4-3 with TRBJ1-1; D remains unclear. The CDR3 is made up of 14 amino acids. V lost 0 bases to trimming and J lost 7 bases, with 12 bases between them. The germline V gene encodes CDR1 LGHNA and CDR2 YSLEER. As DNA, the CDR3 is TGCGCCAGCAGCCAAGATGGCGAGGGTGATGAAGCTTTCTTT. Translated: CASSQDGEGDEAFF.

The chain links TRBV18 to TRBJ2-1, with 10 bases aligning to TRBD1. The germline CDR1 and CDR2 sequences are KGHSH and LQKENI. This CDR3 spans 17 amino acids. J gave up 4 bases and V 3 bases, and 9 bases lay outside the gene matches. CDR3 in DNA: TGTGCCAGCTCACCCCCGACCGGGACAGGGGAATACAATGAGCAGTTCTTC. As protein: CASSPPTGTGEYNEQFF. Filled out from reference TRBV18 and TRBJ2-1, the complete variable domain reads NAGVMQNPRHLVRRRGQEARLRCSPMKGHSHVYWYRQLPEEGLKFMVYLQKENIIDESGMPKERFSAEFPKEGPSILRIQQVVRGDSAAYFCASSPPTGTGEYNEQFFGPGTRLTVL.

The V call is TRBV27, the J call TRBJ2-7; D may be TRBD2 (5 bases). V was pared by 6 bases and J by 6 bases, with 24 bases between. This CDR3 has 16 residues. CDR1 MNHEY and CDR2 SMNVEV come from the germline V gene (reference sequence). In DNA, the CDR3 is TGTGCCAGCAGCCCAACCGGGCCCCGCGTAGGACTCGAGCAGTACTTC. It specifies CASSPTGPRVGLEQYF.

In the case of this clone: The junction and the germline gene differ at one end; a read error may be behind it. This chain connects TRBV28 to TRBJ1-1, with 8 bases lining up with TRBD1. The CDR3 covers 16 residues. Germline lookup yields CDR1 MDHEN and CDR2 SYDVKM. In nucleotides, the CDR3 is TGTGCCAGCAGCTTATACCAGGGGGCATCGGGCACTGAAGCTTTCTTT. The encoded protein is CASSLYQGASGTEAFF.

The rearrangement joins TRBV5-4 to TRBJ1-2; D may be TRBD1 (6 bases). The V end lost 3 bases, the J end lost 10 bases, and 16 bases lay between the germline ends. Looked up from germline, CDR1 is SGHNT and CDR2 is YYREEE (reference sequence). This CDR3 region has 13 residues. The CDR3 is CASSSQGNWVYTF. As DNA, the CDR3 is TGTGCCAGCAGCTCACAGGGTAATTGGGTCTACACCTTC. Supplemented by reference TRBV5-4 and TRBJ1-2, the full variable domain reads ETGVTQSPTHLIKTRGQQVTLRCSSQSGHNTVSWYQQALGQGPQFIFQYYREEENGRGNFPPRFSGLQFPNYSSELNVNALELDDSALYLCASSSQGNWVYTFGSGTRLTVV.

V and J are TRBV9 and TRBJ2-2, with a tentative D call TRBD1 (6 bases). V lost 2 bases to trimming and J lost 1 base, with 12 bases between them. CDR1 is SGDLS, CDR2 YYNGEE, per germline. This CDR3 has 16 amino acids. The CDR3 coding sequence is TGTGCCAGCAGCGTTAATTCCAGGGGGAACACCGGGGAGCTGTTTTTT. It codes for CASSVNSRGNTGELFF.

The rearrangement links TRBV19 to TRBJ2-7, with D perhaps TRBD1 (6 bases). Trimming stripped 8 bases from V and 6 bases from J, with 20 bases between. Germline V gives CDR1 LNHDA, CDR2 SQIVND (reference sequence). CDR3 length equals 14 residues. The CDR3: CASSDAGRGTEQYF. The CDR3 nucleotides read TGTGCCAGTTCCGATGCAGGCAGGGGTACCGAGCAGTACTTC.

The rearrangement joins TRBV19 to TRBJ1-5; TRBD1 is a possible D gene (5 bases). With 6 bases removed from V and 7 bases from J, the gap between germline ends came to 13 bases. This CDR3 comprises 13 residues. From germline, CDR1 is LNHDA and CDR2 SQIVND (reference sequence). The CDR3 region has the DNA TGTGCCAGTAGCCCGCTAGGGGCCCAGCCCCAGCATTTT. This encodes CASSPLGAQPQHF.

The chain is built from TRBV21-1 and TRBJ2-7; TRBD1 reflects the table's D call only, with no check against the DNA. TRBV21-1 is given as a pseudogene. This CDR3 has 16 residues. DNA for the CDR3: TGTGCCAGCAGCAAAGAGGCTGGGGGCCCCTTCTACGAGCAGTACTTC. Amino acid sequence: CASSKEAGGPFYEQYF.

The rearrangement joins TRBV5-1 to TRBJ2-3, with TRBD1 identical over 8 bases. The CDR3 spans 15 residues. Per the germline V gene, CDR1 is SGHRS and CDR2 is YFSETQ. V lost 0 bases, J lost 1 base, and 1 base stayed unmatched. CDR3 region: CASSLGGQGTDTQYF. CDR3 nucleotide sequence: TGCGCCAGCAGCTTGGGGGGACAGGGCACAGATACGCAGTATTTT.

The V gene is TRBV5-1, the J gene TRBJ2-5; D is undetermined. The CDR3 is 14 residues long. Germline V gene data show CDR1 as SGHRS and CDR2 as YFSETQ. Trimming removed 0 bases from V and 2 bases from J, with 8 bases in between. This CDR3 reads CASSLVGGQETQYF. CDR3 DNA: TGCGCCAGCAGCTTGGTTGGCGGACAAGAGACCCAGTACTTC.

J is TRBJ2-4 and V is TRBV3-1 (or the pseudogene TRBV3-2); TRBD2 matches 7 bases. After removal of 5 bases from V and 4 bases from J, the junction contained 5 bases not matched to a gene. Germline CDR1 LGHDT, CDR2 YNNKEL (reference sequence). CDR3 length equals 14 residues. In nucleotides, the CDR3 is TGTGCCAGCAGCTCGGGACTACCTAAAAACATTCAGTACTTC. This translates into CASSSGLPKNIQYF.

This clone appeared a single time. This chain connects TRBV6-6 to TRBJ1-5, with D perhaps TRBD1 (5 bases). This CDR3 contains 14 residues. Germline lookup yields CDR1 MNHNY and CDR2 SVGAGI (reference sequence). Trimming pared 10 bases from V and 0 bases from J, leaving 13 bases between. This chain's CDR3 is CAMQGYLSNQPQHF. The CDR3 DNA reads as TGTGCCATGCAGGGTTACCTTAGCAATCAGCCCCAGCATTTT.

J is TRBJ2-7 and V is TRBV6-2 or TRBV6-3; TRBD2 is a possible D gene (6 bases). The CDR3 length is 16 residues. Per the germline V gene, CDR1 is MNHEY and CDR2 is SVGEGT. V dropped 3 bases and J dropped 0 bases, with 15 bases sitting between them. The CDR3 region is CASSYGGPLSSYEQYF. Written as DNA, the CDR3 is TGTGCCAGCAGTTATGGAGGGCCATTGAGCTCCTACGAGCAGTACTTC.

This chain connects TRBV19 to TRBJ1-2, with D perhaps TRBD1 (5 bases). The CDR3 sequence is 15 residues long. Germline V gene sequence: CDR1 LNHDA, CDR2 SQIVND (reference sequence). V was pared by 5 bases and J by 5 bases, with 18 bases between. In nucleotides, the CDR3 is TGTGCCAGTAGTCTACGGGACGGGGGACGGTATGGCTACACCTTC. Protein: CASSLRDGGRYGYTF.

The V and J genes are TRBV6-5 and TRBJ1-2, with TRBD1 matching over 7 bases. Trimming removed 11 bases from V and 4 bases from J; junction bases left unmatched: 7. Per germline, CDR1 MNHEY and CDR2 SVGAGI. The CDR3 runs to 12 residues. CDR3 sequence reads: CACMGTVYGYTF. For the CDR3, the DNA is TGTGCCTGTATGGGGACAGTCTATGGCTACACCTTC.

This chain links TRBV5-4 with TRBJ2-3, with 8 nucleotides matching TRBD2. The CDR3 consists of 15 residues. The trim removed 4 bases at V and 1 base at J, leaving 5 bases unmatched. Germline-derived CDR1 and CDR2 are SGHNT and YYREEE (reference sequence). CDR3 bases: TGTGCCAGCAGCCGCTCCGGGGGGGGCACAGATACGCAGTATTTT. Its protein is CASSRSGGGTDTQYF.

This rearrangement joins TRBV3-1 (or the pseudogene TRBV3-2) to TRBJ2-7; 7 bases map to TRBD1. The J segment lost 0 bases and the V segment lost 4 bases, leaving 9 bases of the junction unmatched. CDR1 and CDR2 from the germline V gene are LGHDT and YNNKEL (reference sequence). The CDR3 is 16 amino acids. CDR3 amino acids: CASSPRDRRSSYEQYF. CDR3 in DNA: TGTGCCAGCAGCCCCCGGGACAGACGGAGCTCCTACGAGCAGTACTTC.

The CDR3 region has the DNA TGTGCCAGCAGCCTAGGACGACAGGGCATGGGCCTGGTTGAAAAACTGTTTTTT. Protein sequence: CASSLGRQGMGLVEKLFF. The rearrangement joins TRBV7-9 to TRBJ1-4; 7 positions agree with TRBD1. V shed 5 bases and J 7 bases; nucleotides not matched to a gene: 19. CDR3 length: 18 amino acids. Germline V CDR1 and CDR2: SEHNR, FQNEAQ (reference sequence).

The chain combines TRBV7-9 with TRBJ2-7; D perhaps matches TRBD2 (6 bases). The CDR3 loop spans 13 amino acids. In germline, CDR1 is SEHNR, CDR2 FQNEAQ (reference sequence). V was pared by 5 bases and J by 4 bases, with 12 bases between. In DNA form, the CDR3 reads TGTGCCAGCAGCCCCGGGACTCAGTACGAGCAGTACTTC. Translated: CASSPGTQYEQYF.

The chain couples TRBV19 to TRBJ1-1; possible D gene TRBD1, 6 bases. The CDR3 is made up of 13 amino acids. Trimming took 7 bases from V and 1 from J, leaving 10 bases between them. Germline V gives CDR1 LNHDA, CDR2 SQIVND (reference sequence). The CDR3 DNA follows: TGTGCCAGTACGGACAGAAAGAACACTGAAGCTTTCTTT. Translating it yields CASTDRKNTEAFF.